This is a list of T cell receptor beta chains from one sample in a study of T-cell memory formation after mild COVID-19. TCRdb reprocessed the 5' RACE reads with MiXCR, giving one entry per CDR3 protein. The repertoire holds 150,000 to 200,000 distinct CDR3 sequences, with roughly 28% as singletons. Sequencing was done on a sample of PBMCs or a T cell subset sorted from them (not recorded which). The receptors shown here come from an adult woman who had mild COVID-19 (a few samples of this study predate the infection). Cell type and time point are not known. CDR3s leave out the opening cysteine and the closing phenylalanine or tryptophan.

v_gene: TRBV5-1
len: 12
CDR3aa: ASSLGTPQETQY

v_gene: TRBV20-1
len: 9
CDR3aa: SAGGSDTQY

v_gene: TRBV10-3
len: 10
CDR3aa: AISQGTDTQY

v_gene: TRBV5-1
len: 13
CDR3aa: ASSSGGGMGETQY

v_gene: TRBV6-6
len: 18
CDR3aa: ASSVRDYSFLDTSTDTQY

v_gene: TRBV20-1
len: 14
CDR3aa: SARDLEGKDFYEQY

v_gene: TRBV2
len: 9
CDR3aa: ASSVKETQY

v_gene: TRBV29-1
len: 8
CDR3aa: SVSYGTQY

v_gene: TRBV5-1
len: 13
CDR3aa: ASSGVGTVNTEAF

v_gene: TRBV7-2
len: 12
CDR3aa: ASSLDNSKYEQY

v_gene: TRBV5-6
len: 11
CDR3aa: ASSRGGSGELF

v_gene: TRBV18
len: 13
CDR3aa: ASSPDRWGENIQY

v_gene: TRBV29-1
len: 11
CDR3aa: SGGVSEYNEQF

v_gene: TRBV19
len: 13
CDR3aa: ASSMPGQGRTEAF

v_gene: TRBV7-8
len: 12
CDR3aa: ASSQRETYNEQF

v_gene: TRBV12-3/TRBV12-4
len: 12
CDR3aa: ASSPRQGSYGYT

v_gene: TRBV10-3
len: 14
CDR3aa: AIRRGGQEYTDTQY